The clone carrying this TCR beta chain was seen only a few times. The target antigen is unknown. This entry comes from a study of cytomegalovirus exposure and HLA in healthy donors. Notes on the study in general: An analysis was carried out at a later point. It showed that HLA-associated TCR beta chains were more clonally expanded than equally common non-associated chains. Per published reports, the classifier diagnosed cytomegalovirus status with high specificity and sensitivity. A few CMV-associated chains were confirmed in vitro to be specific for CMV antigens.

Use of 60 Vbeta and 13 Jbeta primers characterized the PCR. The data were produced by immunoSEQ multiplex PCR, yet TCRdb's version contains in-frame clones alone and is incomplete. The profile shows 80,000 to 100,000 clones, approximately 71% of them singletons. CDR1 is SEHNR, CDR2 FQNEAQ, per germline (reference sequence). V was shortened by 3 bases and J by 7 bases, with 15 bases between the two germline ends. This CDR3 spans 14 amino acids. The sequence was collected from a woman aged 18-29 years in good health and CMV-seropositive. J is TRBJ1-2 and V is TRBV7-9, with TRBD1 as a possible D gene (5 bases). What was sequenced was PBMCs. CDR3 sequence (DNA): TGTGCCAGCAGCTTCCCCCCAGGGCGAGGTGGCTACACCTTC. Protein: CASSFPPGRGGYTF.